This note documents a single T cell receptor beta chain sequence. What it recognizes is unknown. These data belong to a study of response to subunit inactivated influenza vaccine. Findings of the study overall: New T cells are recruited in small numbers by each seasonal influenza vaccination, according to the authors' suggestion.

TCRdb re-called the RT-PCR reads with MiXCR, one entry per CDR3 protein. The data hold 450,000 to 600,000 distinct CDR3 sequences, with less than 10% observed a single time. The V gene's germline CDR1 is DFQATT and CDR2 SNEGSKA (reference sequence). The germline V and J ends were trimmed by 0 bases and 0 bases, with 6 bases remaining between them. CDR3 size: 14 residues. The gene calls are TRBV20-1 and TRBJ1-5; D remains unclear. The sequence was obtained from a man between 50 and 75 years old who received an inactivated influenza vaccine. The material sequenced was PBMCs from blood, taken roughly 24 months after vaccination. The CDR3 sequence: CSARDLNSNQPQHF. CDR3 in DNA: TGCAGTGCTAGAGATTTAAATAGCAATCAGCCCCAGCATTTT.